This T cell receptor beta chain came from a study of blood T cell repertoires in COVID-19. Here immunoSEQ multiplex PCR was the method, and the copy in TCRdb shows in-frame clones only, minus some. Altogether about 190,000 clones are present, 70% to 90% being singletons, with the ten largest covering roughly 24%. The CDR3 runs 17 residues. Per the germline V gene, CDR1 is SGHVS and CDR2 is FNYEAQ. V shed 5 bases and J 4 bases; nucleotides not matched to a gene: 10. The chain combines TRBV7-6 with TRBJ2-5; TRBD2 aligns across 13 bases. Sequenced sample: PBMCs or T cells enriched from blood (not recorded which). The sequence was obtained from a woman aged 40 to 49 in a cohort exposed to, infected with or recovered from COVID-19 (not recorded which). CDR3 sequence: CASSPRLAGGLGETQYF. In DNA, the CDR3 is TGTGCCAGCAGCCCAAGACTAGCGGGAGGACTCGGAGAGACCCAGTACTTC.